The sequence of this TCR beta chain was determined in a study of cytomegalovirus exposure and HLA in healthy donors. It was with 60 Vbeta and 13 Jbeta primers that the PCR ran. Original handling: Later work found 65 million to 85 million unique TCR beta chains, with around 10 million shared. Produced via immunoSEQ multiplex PCR; TCRdb's table is partial and in-frame only. The DNA gave D and trimming, while V, J and clone size come from that table. The sample yields approximately 72,000 clones, about 72% seen once. V was trimmed by 1 base and J by 7 bases, leaving 11 bases between them. This CDR3 comprises 15 residues. CDR1 and CDR2 (germline): MGHRA, YSYEKL.

Sequencing was performed on PBMCs. The chain links TRBV4-1 to TRBJ1-6; possible D gene TRBD1, 5 bases. The clonotype was recovered from a man aged 35-49 years in good health and CMV-seropositive. CDR3 sequence (DNA): TGCGCCAGCAGCCAAGCCCAGGGAAGCAATTCACCCCTCCACTTT. Encoded protein: CASSQAQGSNSPLHF.